The next 32 T cell receptor beta chains were all read from a single sample in a study of blood T cells in healthy people across ages. Together with a sample-barcoded 5' primer, a J-beta primer mix was included in a second PCR lasting about 7 to 12 cycles. MiXCR, applied by TCRdb to the 5' RACE reads, yields one record per CDR3 protein. The top ten clones hold under 30% of a sample with around 600,000 distinct CDR3 sequences, 40% to 55% of them seen once. Sequenced material: blood. These receptor sequences come from a man older than 75 in good health.

This chain connects TRBV10-2 to TRBJ1-2, with 8 bases identical to TRBD1. Germline CDR1 reads WSHSY; CDR2 reads SAAADI. With 7 bases clipped from V and 5 bases from J, the junction kept 9 bases outside the gene matches. This CDR3 contains 14 residues. The CDR3 reads CASNPGTGSYGYTF. DNA for the CDR3: TGCGCCAGCAACCCCGGGACAGGATCTTATGGCTACACCTTC.

The J gene is TRBJ1-4, the V gene TRBV2, with TRBD1 identical over 8 bases. The CDR3 spans 16 residues. The V gene end was trimmed by 6 bases and the J gene end by 7 bases; junction bases not matched to a gene: 13. Germline V gives CDR1 SNHLY, CDR2 FYNNEI. The CDR3 DNA follows: TGTGCCAGCAGGAGACAGGGGAGAATGGTCGGTGAAAAACTGTTTTTT. This gives the protein CASRRQGRMVGEKLFF.

This clonotype has only a few counts. The V call is TRBV14, the J call TRBJ2-3, with unresolved D. V was pared by 4 bases and J by 3 bases, with 17 bases between. From germline, CDR1 is SGHDN and CDR2 FVKESK. CDR3 size: 16 residues. Written as DNA, the CDR3 is TGTGCCAGCAGCCCCACGACTGGGGAACTAACAGATACGCAGTATTTT. Its translation is CASSPTTGELTDTQYF.

This clonotype has more than one count but fewer than ten. This sequence joins TRBV5-1 and TRBJ2-3; TRBD2 might be the D (6 bases). V was cut by 6 bases and J by 0 bases, with 11 bases left in between. The CDR3 runs 14 residues. In germline, CDR1 is SGHRS, CDR2 YFSETQ. The CDR3 region is CASMGRGSTDTQYF. The CDR3 bases are TGCGCCAGCATGGGGCGGGGAAGCACAGATACGCAGTATTTT. The variable domain in full, with the rest retrieved from reference TRBV5-1 and TRBJ2-3, is KAGVTQTPRYLIKTRGQQVTLSCSPISGHRSVSWYQQTPGQGLQFLFEYFSETQRNKGNFPGRFSGRQFSNSRSEMNVSTLELGDSALYLCASMGRGSTDTQYFGPGTRLTVL.

This chain connects TRBV20-1 to TRBJ2-5; TRBD1 matches 10 bases. Trimming took 4 bases from V and 5 from J; bases not matched to a gene: 7. From germline, CDR1 is DFQATT and CDR2 SNEGSKA (reference sequence). CDR3 length equals 14 residues. The chain's CDR3 is CSANDRGPRETQYF. The CDR3 DNA follows: TGCAGTGCTAACGACAGGGGGCCTAGGGAGACCCAGTACTTC.

This clonotype occurred many times. This chain links TRBV6-6 with TRBJ2-5; D could derive from TRBD1 or TRBD2 (5 bases each). The CDR3 length is 14 residues. Germline V gives CDR1 MNHNY, CDR2 SVGAGI (reference sequence). The V end was cut by 7 bases, the J end by 2 bases, with 14 bases between. The DNA of the CDR3 is TGTGCCAGCATCCCCGGTGGGGGACAAGAGACCCAGTACTTC. This sequence encodes CASIPGGGQETQYF.

Regarding this clonotype: A much larger clone lies a single base off, so this may be a read error. V usage is TRBV6-6 and J usage is TRBJ2-5, with 8 positions matching TRBD2. Germline lookup yields CDR1 MNHNY and CDR2 SVGAGI (reference sequence). This CDR3 comprises 16 residues. V lost 9 bases, J lost 5 bases, and 17 bases stayed unmatched. The CDR3 DNA reads as TGTGCCAGTCTGTCAACCGGACGAGCGGGAGTGGAGACCCAGTACTTC. This encodes CASLSTGRAGVETQYF.

This clonotype occurred many times. This chain connects TRBV6-5 to TRBJ1-5, with TRBD1 as a possible D gene (6 bases). The CDR3 is 16 amino acids. Deletions cut 5 bases from V and 0 bases from J, with 14 bases between. Germline-derived CDR1 and CDR2 are MNHEY and SVGAGI. DNA for the CDR3: TGTGCCAGCAGTCCCCGGGGGCAGTATAGCAATCAGCCCCAGCATTTT. Translated, it gives CASSPRGQYSNQPQHF.

There are a few counts of this clonotype. V usage is TRBV6-6 and J usage is TRBJ1-6, with 9 nucleotides matching TRBD1. The ends lost 2 bases at V and 9 bases at J; junction bases unmatched: 5. The germline gives CDR1 MNHNY, CDR2 SVGAGI (reference sequence). The CDR3 is 15 amino acids. CDR3 in amino acids: CASSYGGQGVSPLHF. The CDR3, as DNA: TGTGCCAGCAGTTACGGGGGACAGGGTGTTTCACCCCTCCACTTT.

The chain recombines TRBV20-1 with TRBJ1-2, with D unclear. The length of the CDR3 is 13 residues. Germline V gives CDR1 DFQATT, CDR2 SNEGSKA (reference sequence). Trimming removed 4 bases at V and 0 bases at J, with 9 bases between. CDR3 nucleotide sequence: TGCAGTGCTATGGTCGGGACTAACTATGGCTACACCTTC. Amino acids: CSAMVGTNYGYTF.

The chain is built from TRBV15 and TRBJ1-2; 7 nucleotides line up with TRBD1. V dropped 0 bases and J dropped 8; count of bases not matched to a gene: 6. CDR1 is LNHNV, CDR2 YYDKDF, per germline (reference sequence). There are 14 residues in the CDR3. The CDR3 loop is CATSRERQGGGYTF. The CDR3 nucleotides read TGTGCCACCAGCAGAGAGAGACAGGGTGGGGGCTACACCTTC.

This clonotype was counted only a few times. The gene calls are TRBV4-1 and TRBJ1-1, with a weak D call TRBD1 (6 bases). Per germline, CDR1 MGHRA and CDR2 YSYEKL. The CDR3 runs 16 residues. Deletions cut 1 base from V and 5 bases from J, with 17 bases between. The CDR3 nucleotides read TGCGCCAGCAGCCAAGTTACAAACAGGGAGGGAACTGAAGCTTTCTTT. This sequence encodes CASSQVTNREGTEAFF.

As for this clonotype: Its ends do not fully match the called genes, so a read error is possible. This rearrangement joins TRBV5-1 to TRBJ1-5; a possible D gene is TRBD1 (6 bases). Germline lookup yields CDR1 SGHRS and CDR2 YFSETQ. The length of the CDR3 is 15 residues. The CDR3 DNA reads TGCGCCAGCAGCTTGGGCGGACAGAGCAATCAGCCCCTGCATTTT. The encoded protein is CASSLGGQSNQPLHF.

The chain couples TRBV6-2 or TRBV6-3 to TRBJ1-2; D unclear. V shed 6 bases and J shed 4 bases, with 18 bases lying between them. This CDR3 contains 15 residues. Germline V CDR1 and CDR2: MNHEY, SVGEGT. The chain's CDR3 is CASSNDTWALYGYTF. CDR3 in DNA: TGTGCCAGCAGCAACGATACCTGGGCCCTCTATGGCTACACCTTC.

This clonotype has just a few counts. The chain has TRBV12-3 or TRBV12-4 and TRBJ2-7; D call uncertain. The CDR3 is 13 residues long. V was shortened by 7 bases and J by 2 bases, with 12 bases between the two germline ends. Here the CDR3 reads CASTRNGPYEQYF. The CDR3 region has the DNA TGTGCCAGCACCAGAAATGGCCCCTACGAGCAGTACTTC.

This clonotype has only a few counts. The chain has TRBV5-1 and TRBJ2-7; perhaps TRBD2 as D (5 bases). Between the trimmed V and J ends, which lost 3 bases and 4 bases, there was a span of 14 bases. The CDR3 spans 14 residues. Germline-derived CDR1 and CDR2 are SGHRS and YFSETQ. Here the CDR3 reads CASSSLEGRYEQYF. DNA of the CDR3: TGCGCCAGCAGCTCGTTAGAGGGCCGGTACGAGCAGTACTTC.

The chain carries TRBV20-1 and TRBJ2-5; 11 nucleotides line up with TRBD2. V lost 6 bases and J lost 7; bases outside the gene matches: 7. Germline-derived CDR1 and CDR2 are DFQATT and SNEGSKA (reference sequence). The CDR3 consists of 13 residues. The CDR3 DNA reads TGCAGTGCCGGGACTAGCGGATATGGGACCCAGTACTTC. This translates into CSAGTSGYGTQYF.

The table lists this clonotype with a few counts. CDR3 nucleotide sequence: TGTGCCAGCAGCCAAGGAGGAGCGGGAGGGCCGGATACGCAGTATTTT. Residues: CASSQGGAGGPDTQYF. The chain is built from TRBV4-2 and TRBJ2-3; 10 bases map to TRBD2. CDR3 length equals 16 residues. Per the germline V gene, CDR1 is LGHNA and CDR2 is YNFKEQ. V was pared by 1 base and J by 6 bases, with 7 bases of the junction left unmatched.

The chain couples TRBV12-3 or TRBV12-4 to TRBJ2-1; a weak D match, TRBD2 (5 bases). This CDR3 is 15 amino acids long. V was trimmed by 7 bases and J by 7 bases, leaving 20 bases between them. The CDR3 nucleotides are TGTGCCAGCACCGGACTTTCCGGGCTTGCTAATGAGCAGTTCTTC. It codes for CASTGLSGLANEQFF.

This clonotype came up once. It may be a read error: a sequence one base away is much more abundant. The CDR3 loop reads CSVPKETQFF. CDR3 nucleotide sequence: TGCAGCGTCCCAAAAGAGACCCAGTTCTTC. V and J are TRBV29-1 and TRBJ2-1; no clear D gene. This CDR3 is 10 amino acids long. Germline CDR1 SQVTM, CDR2 ANQGSEA. Trimming left V 6 bases short and J 13 bases short, with 13 bases between.

V usage is TRBV6-5 and J usage is TRBJ1-1, with a possible D match to TRBD1 (5 bases). Germline V lookup: CDR1 MNHEY, CDR2 SVGAGI. V lost 6 bases and J lost 1, with 12 bases in between. The CDR3 runs 14 residues. CDR3 bases: TGTGCCAGCAGACGCACGCAGGGGAACACTGAAGCTTTCTTT. Amino acids: CASRRTQGNTEAFF.

Turning to this clonotype: It may be a read error: a sequence one base away is much more abundant. The chain couples TRBV7-2 to TRBJ2-1, with D hard to call. Germline V lookup: CDR1 SGHTA, CDR2 FQGNSA. Trimming stripped 1 base from V and 13 bases from J, with 11 bases between. The CDR3 is made up of 12 amino acids. In DNA, the CDR3 is TGTGCCAGCAGCTTAGTCATTGAGACCCAGTTCTTC. Protein: CASSLVIETQFF.

V usage is TRBV11-2 and J usage is TRBJ2-1; 7 nucleotides align to TRBD2. This CDR3 contains 15 residues. The germline gives CDR1 SGHAT, CDR2 FQNNGV. V was clipped by 5 bases and J by 6 bases; unmatched bases: 10. CDR3 residues: CASSVGTTPGNEQFF. CDR3 bases: TGTGCCAGCAGCGTCGGGACTACTCCCGGCAATGAGCAGTTCTTC.

The chain links TRBV7-9 to TRBJ2-7, with D perhaps matching TRBD1 or TRBD2 (6 bases each). CDR1 is SEHNR and CDR2 is FQNEAQ in the germline V gene (reference sequence). The germline V and J ends were trimmed by 4 bases and 2 bases, with 21 bases remaining between them. This CDR3 comprises 17 residues. The CDR3 here is CASSSLGGRTTTYEQYF. For the CDR3, the DNA is TGTGCCAGCAGCTCTCTCGGGGGCAGGACCACCACCTACGAGCAGTACTTC.

This chain links TRBV5-5 with TRBJ1-1; 9 nucleotides agree with TRBD1. The germline gives CDR1 SGHKS, CDR2 YYEKEE (reference sequence). The CDR3 is made up of 15 amino acids. V was pared by 5 bases and J by 1 base, with 6 bases of the junction left unmatched. The CDR3 here is CASSSNRGRNTEAFF. For the CDR3, the DNA is TGTGCCAGCAGTTCAAACAGGGGGCGGAACACTGAAGCTTTCTTT.

The rearrangement joins TRBV7-2 to TRBJ2-3; 9 bases agree with TRBD2. V lost 4 bases and J lost 8; bases outside the gene matches: 10. Germline CDR1 is SGHTA and CDR2 is FQGNSA. The CDR3 loop spans 15 amino acids. CDR3 sequence (DNA): TGTGCCAGCAGCTCTCAGCGGGAGGTAGGAGCTACGCAGTATTTT. Encoded protein: CASSSQREVGATQYF.

This clonotype was observed at least ten times. This sequence joins TRBV6-5 and TRBJ2-5; either TRBD1 or TRBD2 may supply D (5 bases each). The CDR3 consists of 14 residues. Germline-derived CDR1 and CDR2 are MNHEY and SVGAGI. V gave up 0 bases and J gave up 3 bases, with 8 bases separating them. The DNA of the CDR3 is TGTGCCAGCAGTTACTCGAGGGGAGAAGAGACCCAGTACTTC. Translating gives CASSYSRGEETQYF.

The chain joins TRBV29-1 to TRBJ2-5; no firm D call. The V end lost 4 bases, the J end lost 1 base, and 7 bases lay between the germline ends. The CDR3 covers 12 residues. The V gene's germline CDR1 is SQVTM and CDR2 ANQGSEA. The CDR3 DNA reads as TGCAGCGTTGGATGGACCCAAGAGACCCAGTACTTC. This encodes CSVGWTQETQYF.

CDR3 sequence: CASSRGLAGDQETQYF. The CDR3 DNA reads as TGTGCCAGCAGTCGGGGACTAGCGGGAGACCAAGAGACCCAGTACTTC. The chain combines TRBV6-2 or TRBV6-3 with TRBJ2-5; 14 nucleotides align to TRBD2. Germline V lookup: CDR1 MNHEY, CDR2 SVGEGT. The CDR3 runs 16 residues. V lost 5 bases and J lost 0; bases outside the gene matches: 2.

J is TRBJ1-2 and V is TRBV2; D is unclear. Germline loops: CDR1 SNHLY, CDR2 FYNNEI. V was shortened by 1 base and J by 10 bases, with 13 bases between the two germline ends. This CDR3 region has 13 residues. The CDR3 region has the DNA TGTGCCAGCAGTGAAGAGGAGGGAAGGTACTACACCTTC. Translation gives CASSEEEGRYYTF.

This chain joins TRBV29-1 and TRBJ1-2, with D hard to call. Germline CDR1 reads SQVTM; CDR2 reads ANQGSEA. V dropped 7 bases and J dropped 8 bases, with 17 bases sitting between them. The CDR3 covers 12 residues. CDR3 region: CSAITRLPGYTF. The CDR3, as DNA: TGCAGCGCCATAACCAGACTACCCGGCTACACCTTC.

Only a few counts were recorded for this clonotype. This chain joins TRBV12-3 or TRBV12-4 and TRBJ2-4; the D gene could be TRBD1 or TRBD2 (5 bases each). The V and J ends lost 5 bases and 13 bases respectively, with 12 bases between them. CDR3 length: 11 amino acids. The DNA for the CDR3 is TGTGCCAGCAGTCTGGGACGAGCGCAGTACTTC. Translating gives CASSLGRAQYF.